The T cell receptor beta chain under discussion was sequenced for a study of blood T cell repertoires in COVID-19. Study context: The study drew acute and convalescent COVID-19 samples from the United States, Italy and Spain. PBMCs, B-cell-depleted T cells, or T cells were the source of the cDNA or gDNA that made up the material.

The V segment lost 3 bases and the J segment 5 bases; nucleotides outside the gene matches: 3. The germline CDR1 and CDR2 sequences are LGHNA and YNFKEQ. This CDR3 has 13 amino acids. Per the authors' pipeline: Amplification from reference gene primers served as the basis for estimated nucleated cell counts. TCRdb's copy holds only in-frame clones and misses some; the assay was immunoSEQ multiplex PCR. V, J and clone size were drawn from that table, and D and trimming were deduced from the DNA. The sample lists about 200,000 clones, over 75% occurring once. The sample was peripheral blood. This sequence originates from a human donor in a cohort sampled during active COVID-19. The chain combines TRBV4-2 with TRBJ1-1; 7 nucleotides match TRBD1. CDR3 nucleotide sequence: TGTGCCAGCAGCCAGCTACAGGGGACTGAAGCTTTCTTT. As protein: CASSQLQGTEAFF.